This is a list of T cell receptor beta chains from one sample in a study of tumor-infiltrating lymphocytes in oesophageal squamous cell carcinoma. MiXCR, run by TCRdb on the PCR reads, gives a single entry per CDR3 protein. This table has fewer than 20,000 distinct CDR3 sequences, nearly 45% appearing once. Material for sequencing was esophageal tumor tissue. Receptor source: a male donor with esophageal squamous cell carcinoma. Both conserved end residues are part of each CDR3. D genes are given only for firm matches. Expanded clones are given a class, and other clones once, few, many or no size at all.

V gene: TRBV7-9; clone size: many; J gene: TRBJ2-1; D gene: NA; CDR3 DNA: TGTGCCAGCAGCGAGGGTGTGATTGGTGAGACCCAGTTCTTC; CDR3 protein: CASSEGVIGETQFF
V gene: TRBV6-1; clone size: few; J gene: TRBJ1-5; D gene: NA; CDR3 DNA: TGTGCCAGCAGTGAAGGGGATATCCAGCCCCAGCATTTT; CDR3 protein: CASSEGDIQPQHF
V gene: TRBV7-3; clone size: once; J gene: TRBJ2-7; D gene: NA; CDR3 DNA: TGTGCCAGCAGCTTAACACGGGGTGGGATGGACGAGCAGTACTTC; CDR3 protein: CASSLTRGGMDEQYF
V gene: TRBV5-1; clone size: few; J gene: TRBJ1-2; D gene: NA; CDR3 DNA: TGCGCCAGCAGCTTGGACAGGGAGGTGGACTATGGCTACACCTTC; CDR3 protein: CASSLDREVDYGYTF
V gene: TRBV20-1; clone size: NA; J gene: TRBJ2-1; D gene: TRBD1; CDR3 DNA: TGCAGTGCCGCCATCCGGGACAGGACTTACAATGAGCAGTTCTTC; CDR3 protein: CSAAIRDRTYNEQFF
V gene: TRBV7-2; clone size: medium-sized; J gene: TRBJ1-1; D gene: NA; CDR3 DNA: TGTGCCAGCAGCTTAAAGGGAGGCACTGAAGCTTTCTTT; CDR3 protein: CASSLKGGTEAFF
V gene: TRBV5-6; clone size: many; J gene: TRBJ2-4; D gene: NA; CDR3 DNA: TGTGCCAGCAGCTTTCAGGGGAAGGGGGCCAAAAACATTCAGTACTTC; CDR3 protein: CASSFQGKGAKNIQYF
V gene: TRBV7-2; clone size: NA; J gene: TRBJ2-1; D gene: TRBD2; CDR3 DNA: TGTGCCAGCAGCCTCCGGCGGGAGGCTGAGCAGTTCTTC; CDR3 protein: CASSLRREAEQFF
V gene: TRBV5-1; clone size: NA; J gene: TRBJ1-1; D gene: TRBD1; CDR3 DNA: TGCGCCAGCAGCTTTAGCCAGGGGGCTGGGGTTTTCTTT; CDR3 protein: CASSFSQGAGVFF
V gene: TRBV15; clone size: NA; J gene: TRBJ1-5; D gene: NA; CDR3 DNA: TGTGCCACCAGCAGTCTTATAACCGGAGGGACCAATCAGCCCCAGCATTTT; CDR3 protein: CATSSLITGGTNQPQHF
V gene: TRBV7-2; clone size: medium-sized; J gene: TRBJ2-3; D gene: TRBD2; CDR3 DNA: TGTGCCAGCAGCTTAATAGCGGGGGGCAGCACAGATACGCAGTATTTT; CDR3 protein: CASSLIAGGSTDTQYF
V gene: TRBV5-1; clone size: many; J gene: TRBJ1-2; D gene: NA; CDR3 DNA: TGCGCCAGCAGCTTTCGACCGAAGGGGGTCGACTATGGCTACACCTTC; CDR3 protein: CASSFRPKGVDYGYTF
V gene: TRBV5-3; clone size: NA; J gene: TRBJ1-5; D gene: NA; CDR3 DNA: TGTGCCAGCAGCATGACACCTAATGAACAGCCCCAGCATTTT; CDR3 protein: CASSMTPNEQPQHF
V gene: TRBV12-5; clone size: medium-sized; J gene: TRBJ2-1; D gene: TRBD2; CDR3 DNA: TGTGCTAGTGGTTTGGTACCTCGCGGGGGTCTCCGACGGTGGACCTACAATGAGCAGTTCTTC; CDR3 protein: CASGLVPRGGLRRWTYNEQFF
V gene: TRBV7-2; clone size: NA; J gene: TRBJ2-7; D gene: NA; CDR3 DNA: TGTGCCAGCTCCCGGGAGATTTCCTACAATGAGCAGTACTTC; CDR3 protein: CASSREISYNEQYF
V gene: TRBV7-2; clone size: few; J gene: TRBJ2-1; D gene: TRBD2; CDR3 DNA: TGTGCCAGCAGCTTAGCTAGCGGGAGGGACTACAATGAGCAGTTCTTC; CDR3 protein: CASSLASGRDYNEQFF
V gene: TRBV6-1; clone size: many; J gene: TRBJ1-1; D gene: TRBD1; CDR3 DNA: TGTGCCAGCAGTGGAGACAGGGGGATGAACACTGAAGCTTTCTTT; CDR3 protein: CASSGDRGMNTEAFF
V gene: TRBV7-3; clone size: NA; J gene: TRBJ2-6; D gene: TRBD1; CDR3 DNA: TGTGCCAGCAGCTCCGGACAGGGACGCTCTGGGGCCAACGTCCTGACTTTC; CDR3 protein: CASSSGQGRSGANVLTF